The clone carrying this T cell receptor beta chain was recorded only once. Its specificity is unknown. This record belongs to a study of PD-L1 blockade in urothelial cancer. General study points: Greater 3-week expansion of tumor-associated blood clones was recorded for durable-benefit patients.

This table comes from immunoSEQ multiplex PCR, and its TCRdb copy is limited to in-frame clones, with some not included. The sample includes some 65,000 clones, about 86% of them seen just once. V shed 8 bases, J shed 7 bases, and the junction held 7 bases outside the gene matches. The CDR3 loop spans 13 amino acids. CDR1 and CDR2 from the germline V gene are SGHAT and FQNNGV. Time point in this sample: pretreatment peripheral blood. Sample contribution per patient ranged from 1 to 8, covering pretreatment and on-treatment. This sequence originates from a man in his 70s with urothelial cancer. This chain uses TRBV11-2 with TRBJ2-1; TRBD2 agrees at 8 bases. This sample comprised PBMCs, obtained around atezolizumab (anti-PD-L1) treatment. The CDR3, as DNA: TGTGCCAGCCAGCGACGGGAGGGGAATGAGCAGTTCTTC. Translated: CASQRREGNEQFF.